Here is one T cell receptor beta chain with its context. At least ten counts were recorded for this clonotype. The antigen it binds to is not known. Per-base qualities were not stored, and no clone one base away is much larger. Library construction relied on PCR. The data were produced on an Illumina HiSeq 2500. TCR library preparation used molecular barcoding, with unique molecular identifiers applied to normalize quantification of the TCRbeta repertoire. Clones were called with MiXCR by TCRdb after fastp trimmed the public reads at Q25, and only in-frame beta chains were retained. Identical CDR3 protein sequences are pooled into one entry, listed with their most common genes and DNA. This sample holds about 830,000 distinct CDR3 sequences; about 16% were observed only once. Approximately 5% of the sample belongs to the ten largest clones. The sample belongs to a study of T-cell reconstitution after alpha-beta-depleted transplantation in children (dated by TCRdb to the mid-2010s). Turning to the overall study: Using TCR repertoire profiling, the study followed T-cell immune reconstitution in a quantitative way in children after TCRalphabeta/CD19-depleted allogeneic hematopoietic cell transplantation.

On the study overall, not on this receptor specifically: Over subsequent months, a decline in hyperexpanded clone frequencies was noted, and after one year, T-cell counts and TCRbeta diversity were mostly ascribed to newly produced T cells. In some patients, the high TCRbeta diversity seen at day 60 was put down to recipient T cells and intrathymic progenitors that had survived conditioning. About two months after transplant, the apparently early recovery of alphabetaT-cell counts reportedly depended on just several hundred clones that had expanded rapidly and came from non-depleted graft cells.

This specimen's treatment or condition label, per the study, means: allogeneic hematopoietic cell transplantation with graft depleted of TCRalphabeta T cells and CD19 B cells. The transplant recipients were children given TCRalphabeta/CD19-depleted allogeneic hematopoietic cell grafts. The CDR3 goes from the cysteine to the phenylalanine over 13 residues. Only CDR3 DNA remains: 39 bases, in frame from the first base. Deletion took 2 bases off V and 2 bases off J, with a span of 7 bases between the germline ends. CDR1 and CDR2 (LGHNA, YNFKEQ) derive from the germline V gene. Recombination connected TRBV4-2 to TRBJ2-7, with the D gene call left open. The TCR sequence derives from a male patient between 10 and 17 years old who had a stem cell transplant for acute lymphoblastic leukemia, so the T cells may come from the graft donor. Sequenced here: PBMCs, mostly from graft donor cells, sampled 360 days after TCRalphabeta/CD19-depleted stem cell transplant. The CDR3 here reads CASSQPTAYEQYF. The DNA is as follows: TGTGCCAGCAGCCAACCGACCGCCTACGAGCAGTACTTC.